This is a list of T cell receptor beta chains from one sample in a study of CD8 T cells in ankylosing spondylitis. TCRdb passed the 5' RACE reads through MiXCR, listing each CDR3 protein once. Of 250,000 to 350,000 distinct CDR3 sequences listed, roughly 20% are singletons. The sample consisted of blood, either unsorted or a sorted T cell fraction (not recorded which). The receptor source for this set is a male donor with ankylosing spondylitis or in good health (not recorded which). CDR3s include the opening cysteine and the closing phenylalanine or tryptophan. Each record gives: clone size, D gene, V gene, J gene, CDR3 protein, CDR3 DNA. The D gene is left open where the match is weak. The size field is filled for only some rows; it gives once, few, many or a size class.

clone_size: many
d_call: -
v_call: TRBV12-3/TRBV12-4
j_call: TRBJ1-6
cdr3_aa: CASSSWGGLDSPLHF
cdr3_nt: TGTGCCAGCAGTTCCTGGGGGGGGCTGGATTCACCCCTCCACTTT

clone_size: -
d_call: -
v_call: TRBV7-8
j_call: TRBJ1-3
cdr3_aa: CASSLPDWISGNTIYF
cdr3_nt: TGTGCCAGCAGCCTCCCGGACTGGATCTCTGGAAACACCATATATTTT

clone_size: -
d_call: TRBD2
v_call: TRBV28
j_call: TRBJ2-1
cdr3_aa: CASSSPASGRGNEQFF
cdr3_nt: TGTGCCAGCAGTTCCCCGGCTAGCGGGAGGGGGAATGAGCAGTTCTTC

clone_size: many
d_call: -
v_call: TRBV9
j_call: TRBJ2-5
cdr3_aa: CASSVETGTTQYF
cdr3_nt: TGTGCCAGCAGCGTAGAGACAGGCACGACCCAGTACTTC

clone_size: few
d_call: -
v_call: TRBV9
j_call: TRBJ1-6
cdr3_aa: CASSVGSSPSSYNSPLHF
cdr3_nt: TGTGCCAGCAGCGTAGGGAGCAGCCCGAGCTCCTATAATTCACCCCTCCACTTT

clone_size: -
d_call: TRBD1
v_call: TRBV11-1
j_call: TRBJ2-1
cdr3_aa: CASSFGSPRDRVLNEQFF
cdr3_nt: TGTGCCAGCAGTTTTGGATCCCCGAGGGACAGGGTTTTGAATGAGCAGTTCTTC

clone_size: few
d_call: -
v_call: TRBV5-1
j_call: TRBJ2-1
cdr3_aa: CASSVSIAREQFF
cdr3_nt: TGCGCCAGCAGCGTGTCTATTGCACGTGAGCAGTTCTTC

clone_size: few
d_call: TRBD1
v_call: TRBV20-1
j_call: TRBJ1-2
cdr3_aa: CSAWGQATGYTF
cdr3_nt: TGCAGTGCCTGGGGACAGGCCACTGGCTACACCTTC

clone_size: -
d_call: TRBD1
v_call: TRBV12-3/TRBV12-4
j_call: TRBJ1-2
cdr3_aa: CASRLQGGANGYTF
cdr3_nt: TGTGCCAGCAGGCTACAGGGGGGAGCAAATGGCTACACCTTC

clone_size: many
d_call: -
v_call: TRBV12-3/TRBV12-4
j_call: TRBJ1-2
cdr3_aa: CASRNTAGYTF
cdr3_nt: TGTGCCAGCAGAAACACGGCCGGCTACACCTTC

clone_size: few
d_call: -
v_call: TRBV7-8
j_call: TRBJ2-2
cdr3_aa: CASSQLTGELFF
cdr3_nt: TGTGCCAGCAGCCAGCTGACCGGGGAGCTGTTTTTT

clone_size: -
d_call: -
v_call: TRBV12-3/TRBV12-4
j_call: TRBJ1-4
cdr3_aa: CASSSPPGGLFF
cdr3_nt: TGTGCCAGCAGTTCCCCCCCGGGGGGATTGTTTTTT

clone_size: -
d_call: TRBD1
v_call: TRBV3-1
j_call: TRBJ1-2
cdr3_aa: CASSTRQGSGYTF
cdr3_nt: TGTGCCAGCAGCACACGACAGGGAAGTGGCTACACCTTC

clone_size: few
d_call: -
v_call: TRBV5-1
j_call: TRBJ1-6
cdr3_aa: CASSWGDGDSPLHF
cdr3_nt: TGCGCCAGCAGCTGGGGGGACGGAGATTCACCCCTCCACTTT

clone_size: -
d_call: -
v_call: TRBV28
j_call: TRBJ2-1
cdr3_aa: CASSPSGRNEQFF
cdr3_nt: TGTGCCAGCAGTCCGAGCGGGCGTAATGAGCAGTTCTTC

clone_size: many
d_call: -
v_call: TRBV7-2
j_call: TRBJ2-3
cdr3_aa: CASSLDRPGVGTQYF
cdr3_nt: TGTGCCAGCAGCTTAGATCGTCCCGGGGTGGGAACGCAGTATTTT

clone_size: -
d_call: -
v_call: TRBV7-7
j_call: TRBJ2-2
cdr3_aa: CASSPQGWGGELFF
cdr3_nt: TGTGCCAGCAGCCCTCAGGGATGGGGCGGGGAGCTGTTTTTT

clone_size: -
d_call: TRBD2
v_call: TRBV12-3/TRBV12-4
j_call: TRBJ2-5
cdr3_aa: CASSGGTSRRETQYF
cdr3_nt: TGTGCCAGCAGTGGAGGGACTAGCCGGCGGGAGACCCAGTACTTC

clone_size: many
d_call: -
v_call: TRBV28
j_call: TRBJ2-3
cdr3_aa: CASTAGGTDTQYF
cdr3_nt: TGTGCCAGCACCGCCGGAGGCACAGATACGCAGTATTTT

clone_size: few
d_call: -
v_call: TRBV3-1
j_call: TRBJ2-5
cdr3_aa: CASSHRVYQETQYF
cdr3_nt: TGTGCCAGCAGCCATCGAGTATACCAAGAGACCCAGTACTTC

clone_size: many
d_call: TRBD2
v_call: TRBV20-1
j_call: TRBJ2-4
cdr3_aa: CSARDLAGGPNIQYF
cdr3_nt: TGCAGTGCTAGAGATCTAGCGGGAGGGCCAAACATTCAGTACTTC

clone_size: few
d_call: -
v_call: TRBV15
j_call: TRBJ2-3
cdr3_aa: CATSRDQGGHTDTQYF
cdr3_nt: TGTGCCACCAGCAGAGATCAGGGTGGACACACAGATACGCAGTATTTT

clone_size: -
d_call: -
v_call: TRBV5-5
j_call: TRBJ1-5
cdr3_aa: CASSFGQRDQPQHF
cdr3_nt: TGTGCCAGCAGCTTTGGCCAGAGAGATCAGCCCCAGCATTTT

clone_size: -
d_call: TRBD1
v_call: TRBV3-1
j_call: TRBJ1-4
cdr3_aa: CASSQGVGTGVEKLFF
cdr3_nt: TGTGCCAGCAGCCAAGGCGTAGGGACAGGGGTTGAAAAACTGTTTTTT

clone_size: -
d_call: TRBD1
v_call: TRBV27
j_call: TRBJ2-5
cdr3_aa: CASSPGGWETQYF
cdr3_nt: TGTGCCAGCAGTCCAGGGGGCTGGGAGACCCAGTACTTC

clone_size: -
d_call: TRBD1
v_call: TRBV2
j_call: TRBJ1-2
cdr3_aa: CASRTTGGYYGYTF
cdr3_nt: TGTGCCAGCAGGACGACAGGGGGCTACTATGGCTACACCTTC

clone_size: -
d_call: -
v_call: TRBV20-1
j_call: TRBJ1-1
cdr3_aa: CSATPGVANTEAFF
cdr3_nt: TGCAGTGCTACCCCCGGGGTCGCAAACACTGAAGCTTTCTTT

clone_size: -
d_call: -
v_call: TRBV10-3
j_call: TRBJ1-1
cdr3_aa: CAITPGPGTEAFF
cdr3_nt: TGTGCCATCACCCCGGGCCCTGGCACTGAAGCTTTCTTT

clone_size: many
d_call: TRBD1
v_call: TRBV4-2
j_call: TRBJ2-3
cdr3_aa: CASRSGQGAVVADTQYF
cdr3_nt: TGTGCCAGCAGATCTGGGCAGGGGGCTGTGGTGGCAGATACGCAGTATTTT

clone_size: many
d_call: -
v_call: TRBV5-1
j_call: TRBJ2-5
cdr3_aa: CASSGHSSTAQYF
cdr3_nt: TGCGCCAGCAGCGGACACAGTTCAACGGCCCAGTACTTC

clone_size: few
d_call: -
v_call: TRBV20-1
j_call: TRBJ2-1
cdr3_aa: CSARPTGEGGQFF
cdr3_nt: TGCAGTGCTAGACCTACCGGGGAAGGTGGGCAGTTCTTC

clone_size: few
d_call: -
v_call: TRBV9
j_call: TRBJ1-6
cdr3_aa: CASSVSNSPLHF
cdr3_nt: TGTGCCAGCAGCGTATCGAATTCACCCCTCCACTTT

clone_size: few
d_call: -
v_call: TRBV27
j_call: TRBJ2-4
cdr3_aa: CASSLRRGGKNIQYF
cdr3_nt: TGTGCCAGCAGTTTACGACGGGGAGGCAAAAACATTCAGTACTTC

clone_size: -
d_call: TRBD2
v_call: TRBV20-1
j_call: TRBJ2-3
cdr3_aa: CSAPGTSGGLDTQYF
cdr3_nt: TGCAGTGCCCCTGGGACTAGCGGGGGGTTAGATACGCAGTATTTT

clone_size: -
d_call: -
v_call: TRBV12-3/TRBV12-4
j_call: TRBJ2-2
cdr3_aa: CASSLHQNTGELFF
cdr3_nt: TGTGCCAGCAGTTTACACCAGAACACCGGGGAGCTGTTTTTT

clone_size: -
d_call: -
v_call: TRBV27
j_call: TRBJ2-2
cdr3_aa: CASSLGGDGELFF
cdr3_nt: TGTGCCAGCAGTTTAGGTGGGGACGGGGAGCTGTTTTTT

clone_size: -
d_call: TRBD2
v_call: TRBV6-1
j_call: TRBJ2-3
cdr3_aa: CASSPRLAGTPDTQYF
cdr3_nt: TGTGCCAGCAGTCCCCGACTAGCGGGGACCCCAGATACGCAGTATTTT

clone_size: -
d_call: -
v_call: TRBV15
j_call: TRBJ1-4
cdr3_aa: CATSREYPGTLGEKLFF
cdr3_nt: TGTGCCACCAGCAGAGAGTATCCCGGGACATTAGGGGAAAAACTGTTTTTT

clone_size: few
d_call: TRBD1
v_call: TRBV12-3/TRBV12-4
j_call: TRBJ2-5
cdr3_aa: CASTPWGTGAQETQYF
cdr3_nt: TGTGCCAGCACCCCTTGGGGGACAGGGGCCCAAGAGACCCAGTACTTC

clone_size: -
d_call: -
v_call: TRBV4-2
j_call: TRBJ2-1
cdr3_aa: CASREYNEQFF
cdr3_nt: TGTGCCAGCAGAGAATACAATGAGCAGTTCTTC

clone_size: many
d_call: -
v_call: TRBV12-3/TRBV12-4
j_call: TRBJ1-4
cdr3_aa: CASSLDEKLFF
cdr3_nt: TGTGCCAGCAGTTTAGACGAAAAACTGTTTTTT

clone_size: -
d_call: -
v_call: TRBV20-1
j_call: TRBJ1-1
cdr3_aa: CSARGGGSEAFF
cdr3_nt: TGCAGTGCTAGAGGGGGAGGTTCTGAAGCTTTCTTT

clone_size: -
d_call: TRBD1
v_call: TRBV18
j_call: TRBJ2-5
cdr3_aa: CASSPFEWTGPQF
cdr3_nt: TGTGCCAGCTCACCATTTGAATGGACAGGCCCTCAATTC

clone_size: few
d_call: -
v_call: TRBV9
j_call: TRBJ1-1
cdr3_aa: CASSVGGGRGTEAFF
cdr3_nt: TGTGCCAGCAGCGTAGGGGGGGGAAGAGGCACTGAAGCTTTCTTT

clone_size: few
d_call: TRBD2
v_call: TRBV24-1
j_call: TRBJ2-3
cdr3_aa: CATSDSLLAGGGDTQYF
cdr3_nt: TGTGCCACCAGTGATTCCCTGCTAGCGGGAGGTGGAGATACGCAGTATTTT

clone_size: -
d_call: -
v_call: TRBV12-3/TRBV12-4
j_call: TRBJ2-5
cdr3_aa: CASSLGEKETQYF
cdr3_nt: TGTGCCAGCAGTTTAGGGGAGAAAGAGACCCAGTACTTC

clone_size: few
d_call: TRBD2
v_call: TRBV29-1
j_call: TRBJ2-2
cdr3_aa: CSVEAGGNTGELFF
cdr3_nt: TGCAGCGTTGAAGCGGGGGGGAACACCGGGGAGCTGTTTTTT

clone_size: -
d_call: -
v_call: TRBV7-9
j_call: TRBJ2-3
cdr3_aa: CASSVVGTYGTDTQYF
cdr3_nt: TGTGCCAGCAGCGTAGTAGGGACATACGGCACAGATACGCAGTATTTT

clone_size: few
d_call: -
v_call: TRBV5-1
j_call: TRBJ2-1
cdr3_aa: CASSLEGYSYNEQFF
cdr3_nt: TGCGCCAGCAGCTTGGAAGGGTACTCCTACAATGAGCAGTTCTTC

clone_size: -
d_call: -
v_call: TRBV6-6
j_call: TRBJ1-2
cdr3_aa: CASSQTELYGYTF
cdr3_nt: TGTGCCAGCAGTCAAACAGAGCTCTATGGCTACACCTTC

clone_size: -
d_call: TRBD2
v_call: TRBV7-3
j_call: TRBJ2-2
cdr3_aa: CASSSRPGLDTGELFF
cdr3_nt: TGTGCCAGCAGCTCCCGCCCGGGACTAGACACCGGGGAGCTGTTTTTT

clone_size: few
d_call: TRBD1
v_call: TRBV20-1
j_call: TRBJ2-3
cdr3_aa: CSASGDRGLLTDTQYF
cdr3_nt: TGCAGTGCTAGCGGGGACAGGGGGCTTCTGACAGATACGCAGTATTTT

clone_size: few
d_call: TRBD1
v_call: TRBV5-1
j_call: TRBJ1-1
cdr3_aa: CASSLDGTGGTEAFF
cdr3_nt: TGCGCCAGCAGCTTGGATGGGACAGGGGGCACTGAAGCTTTCTTT

clone_size: few
d_call: -
v_call: TRBV10-3
j_call: TRBJ2-5
cdr3_aa: CAISVSTDQETQYF
cdr3_nt: TGTGCCATCAGTGTTAGTACAGACCAAGAGACCCAGTACTTC

clone_size: few
d_call: TRBD1
v_call: TRBV20-1
j_call: TRBJ2-5
cdr3_aa: CSAREWDRGQETQYF
cdr3_nt: TGCAGTGCTAGAGAGTGGGACAGGGGCCAAGAGACCCAGTACTTC